This T cell receptor (beta chain) was identified during a study of T cells in Graves' hyperthyroidism and ophthalmopathy. Study observations and caveats: Most clonotypes expanded in the thyroid (above 0.001) were also present in blood. The model anticipated ophthalmopathy a median about six months pre-onset.

Losses at the gene ends were 3 bases for V and 7 bases for J; bases not matched to a gene: 11. The CDR3 length is 15 residues. Per the germline V gene, CDR1 is SGHRS and CDR2 is YFSETQ. This clonotype was counted at least ten times. Its matching antigen is unknown. The investigators amplified TCR beta CDR3 regions from RNA transcripts. The HTBI primer set was used in a first-round RT-PCR of the TCR CDR3. TCRdb re-called the multiplex PCR reads through MiXCR, storing one row per CDR3 protein. Counted here are roughly 400,000 distinct CDR3 sequences, around 15% occurring once; the ten biggest clones make up around 27%.

The rearrangement joins TRBV5-1 to TRBJ2-7; 9 bases fit TRBD2. Sequenced material: blood. This clonotype was obtained from a man aged 45-60 years with Graves' ophthalmopathy. The CDR3 spells CASSSRAGGPGEQYF. CDR3 sequence (DNA): TGCGCCAGCAGCTCACGGGCGGGAGGGCCGGGGGAGCAGTACTTC.